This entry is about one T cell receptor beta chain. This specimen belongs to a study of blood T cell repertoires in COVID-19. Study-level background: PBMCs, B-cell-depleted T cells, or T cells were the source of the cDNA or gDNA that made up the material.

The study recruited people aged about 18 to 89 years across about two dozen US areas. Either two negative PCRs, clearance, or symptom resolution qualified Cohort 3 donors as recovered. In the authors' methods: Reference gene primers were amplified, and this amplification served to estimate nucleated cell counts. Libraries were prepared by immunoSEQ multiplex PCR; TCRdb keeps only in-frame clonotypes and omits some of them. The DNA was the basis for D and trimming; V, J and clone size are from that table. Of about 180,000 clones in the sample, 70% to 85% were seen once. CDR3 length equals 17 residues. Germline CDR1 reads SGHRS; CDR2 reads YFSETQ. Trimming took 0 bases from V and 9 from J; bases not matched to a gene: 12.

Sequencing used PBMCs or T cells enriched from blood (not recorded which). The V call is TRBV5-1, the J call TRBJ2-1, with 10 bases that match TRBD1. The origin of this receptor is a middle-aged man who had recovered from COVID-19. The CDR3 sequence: CASSLDTGTGVGREQFF. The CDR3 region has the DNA TGCGCCAGCAGCTTGGATACCGGGACAGGGGTTGGGCGTGAGCAGTTCTTC.